This entry concerns a single T cell receptor delta chain. The data derive from a study of gamma-delta T cells after stem cell transplantation. TCRdb used CATT to re-call clones from the RT-PCR reads. This table holds approximately 1,400 delta-chain clones, 35% to 55% found once. The CDR3 has 18 amino acids. Germline V gives CDR1 GEAIGNYY, CDR2 EKD. The ends were cut back, 0 bases at V and 1 base at J, with 20 bases in the middle. Sequenced: gamma-delta T cells. This sequence was found in a human donor. It is not recorded whose cells these are; they may come from a transplant donor. The chain links TRDV2 to TRDJ1, with a weak D call TRDD1 (5 bases). For the CDR3, the DNA is TGTGCCTGTGACACCGTCGGAACAGATGGGAATAGCACCGATAAACTCATCTTT. Protein sequence: CACDTVGTDGNSTDKLIF.